This TCR beta chain was found in a study of cytomegalovirus exposure and HLA in healthy donors. Healthy bone marrow donors formed the donor group. This clone showed up just once. J gave up 7 bases and V 0 bases, and 7 bases lay outside the gene matches. The CDR3 length is 16 residues. Germline V gives CDR1 SGHTA, CDR2 FQGTGA. The primer mix had 60 Vbeta and 13 Jbeta primers. Some clones are missing from TCRdb's copy, which holds only in-frame ones; the method was immunoSEQ multiplex PCR. There are 150,000 to 200,000 clones in the sample; 80% occur only once, and approximately 15% lies in the top ten. The gene calls are TRBV7-3 and TRBJ2-1; 9 bases align to TRBD1. The receptor was derived from a woman aged 40 to 50 in good health and CMV-seronegative. Material for sequencing was PBMCs. CDR3 region: CASSLTSGQGKNEQFF. Written as DNA, the CDR3 is TGTGCCAGCAGCTTAACGTCGGGACAGGGTAAGAATGAGCAGTTCTTC.